One and the same sample provided the 24 T cell receptor beta chains below, sequenced in a study of beta chain features in type 1 diabetes. Reverse transcribing all isolated RNA meant expressed TCRB transcripts were sequenced. Assay: immunoSEQ multiplex PCR; the TCRdb copy retains only in-frame clones and omits some. The sample has 450,000 or so clones, about an eighth seen once. Sequencing was done on a sample of naive CD4+ T cells from blood. The receptors were gathered from a woman under 30 in good health.

This clone has a handful of counts. This chain uses TRBV25-1 with TRBJ1-4; unclear D gene. Trimming took 11 bases from V and 8 from J, leaving 9 bases between them. Looked up from germline, CDR1 is MGHDK and CDR2 is SYGVNS. This CDR3 spans 10 amino acids. The CDR3 DNA reads as TGTGCCTCAATGGAGGAAAAACTGTTTTTT. Translation: CASMEEKLFF.

This clone was found a few times. The V call is TRBV5-6, the J call TRBJ1-4; D is ambiguous. Germline CDR1 and CDR2: SGHDT and YYEEEE. V lost 1 base to trimming and J lost 8 bases, with 6 bases between them. The length of the CDR3 is 12 residues. For the CDR3, the DNA is TGTGCCAGCAGCTTGTGGGCGGAAAAACTGTTTTTT. Its translation: CASSLWAEKLFF.

The chain is built from TRBV29-1 and TRBJ1-2; TRBD1 matches 9 bases. Germline V lookup: CDR1 SQVTM, CDR2 ANQGSEA. The CDR3 loop spans 17 amino acids. After removal of 5 bases from V and 0 bases from J, the junction contained 13 bases not matched to a gene. The CDR3 region is CSVLTQGAQRANYGYTF. Here the CDR3 DNA reads TGCAGCGTTCTTACACAGGGGGCGCAGAGAGCTAACTATGGCTACACCTTC.

This clone was found a few times. The CDR3 nucleotides read TGTGCCAGCAGCCAAAACTACGGGGGAGAGACCCAGTACTTC. Its translation is CASSQNYGGETQYF. The genes are TRBV14 and TRBJ2-5, with D perhaps TRBD2 (6 bases). This CDR3 contains 14 residues. The germline V gene has CDR1 SGHDN and CDR2 FVKESK. V gave up 2 bases and J gave up 4 bases, with 11 bases separating them.

This clone was observed a few times. This chain links TRBV4-1 with TRBJ1-5, with unresolved D. Germline values: CDR1 MGHRA, CDR2 YSYEKL. The germline V and J ends were trimmed by 8 bases and 1 base, with 15 bases remaining between them. CDR3 length equals 15 residues. The CDR3 bases are TGCGCCAGCCGAAAGACGAGAGGAAGCAATCAGCCCCAGCATTTT. Translated: CASRKTRGSNQPQHF.

J is TRBJ2-5 and V is TRBV30; D is possibly TRBD1 (6 bases). The germline V gene has CDR1 GTSNPN and CDR2 SVGIG (reference sequence). CDR3 size: 14 residues. V lost 5 bases, J lost 3 bases, and 16 bases lay in between. The CDR3 region has the DNA TGTGCCTGGTACCGTGGGACAACAGAAGAGACCCAGTACTTC. This sequence encodes CAWYRGTTEETQYF.

Only a few counts were recorded for this clone. The V and J genes are TRBV6-4 and TRBJ1-1; D is unclear. The germline gives CDR1 MRHNA, CDR2 SNTAGT. CDR3 length: 11 residues. Trimming pared 10 bases from V and 8 bases from J, leaving 14 bases between. CDR3 nucleotides: TGTGCCACCAGAGATCTGGGAGAAGCTTTCTTT. Translated: CATRDLGEAFF.

The chain employs TRBV9 and TRBJ2-3; 9 bases line up with TRBD2. The CDR3 is 16 residues long. Germline trimming cut 4 bases from V and 4 bases from J; bases unmatched to any gene: 10. Germline CDR1 is SGDLS and CDR2 is YYNGEE. CDR3 protein: CASSLTGLAGPDTQYF. CDR3 DNA sequence: TGTGCCAGCAGCCTAACGGGGCTAGCGGGGCCAGATACGCAGTATTTT.

This clone was seen a handful of times. The V gene is TRBV11-2, the J gene TRBJ2-1; the D gene is possibly TRBD2 (6 bases). Germline-derived CDR1 and CDR2 are SGHAT and FQNNGV. V was shortened by 2 bases and J by 7 bases, with 24 bases between the two germline ends. The CDR3 has 18 residues. For the CDR3, the DNA is TGTGCCAGCAGCTTAAGCGGGTTGAGGGTTAAAGGTATAAATGAGCAGTTCTTC. Translating gives CASSLSGLRVKGINEQFF.

This clone was recorded a few times. V is TRBV7-2 and J is TRBJ2-3; weak D call: TRBD2 (5 bases). Per germline, CDR1 SGHTA and CDR2 FQGNSA. V was cut by 1 base and J by 2 bases, with 16 bases left in between. This CDR3 is 17 amino acids long. DNA of the CDR3: TGTGCCAGCAGCTTAGTCCGGGCCCGGGATATCACAGATACGCAGTATTTT. Protein sequence: CASSLVRARDITDTQYF. The full variable domain, with the rest looked up from reference TRBV7-2 and TRBJ2-3, is GAGVSQSPSNKVTEKGKDVELRCDPISGHTALYWYRQSLGQGLEFLIYFQGNSAPDKSGLPSDRFSAERTGGSVSTLTIQRTQQEDSAVYLCASSLVRARDITDTQYFGPGTRLTVL.

The genes are TRBV28 and TRBJ1-6; D unclear. CDR1 is MDHEN and CDR2 is SYDVKM in the germline V gene. V was pared by 4 bases and J by 10 bases, with 17 bases between. The CDR3 runs to 15 residues. The CDR3 DNA follows: TGTGCCAGCAGTTCCGCTGGGAGGGTGTCATCACCCCTCCACTTT. Protein: CASSSAGRVSSPLHF.

The V and J genes are TRBV7-2 and TRBJ2-5; 11 bases align to TRBD2. This CDR3 has 16 amino acids. V lost 1 base to trimming and J lost 3 bases; unmatched junction nucleotides: 4. Per germline, CDR1 SGHTA and CDR2 FQGNSA. The CDR3 here is CASSLGLAGGKETQYF. The CDR3 DNA follows: TGTGCCAGCAGCTTAGGGCTAGCGGGAGGAAAAGAGACCCAGTACTTC.

This clone has only a few counts. The chain couples TRBV28 to TRBJ1-2, with TRBD1 identical over 7 bases. The V segment lost 6 bases and the J segment 7 bases; nucleotides outside the gene matches: 14. From germline, CDR1 is MDHEN and CDR2 SYDVKM. This CDR3 region has 15 residues. This CDR3 is CASSLLAGGLSGYTF. The CDR3 DNA is TGTGCCAGCAGCCTCCTAGCAGGGGGACTTTCTGGCTACACCTTC.

This clone was recorded a few times. The chain is built from TRBV10-3 and TRBJ2-1; 11 bases are a match to TRBD2. Germline CDR1 is ENHRY and CDR2 is SYGVKD. J was trimmed by 5 bases and V by 2 bases; bases with no gene match: 5. This CDR3 contains 16 residues. The CDR3 spells CAISERPGLADNEQFF. For the CDR3, the DNA is TGTGCCATCAGTGAGCGCCCGGGACTAGCGGACAATGAGCAGTTCTTC.

The rearrangement uses TRBV4-1 and TRBJ2-5; perhaps TRBD1 as D (5 bases). The V end was cut by 4 bases, the J end by 3 bases, with 18 bases between. CDR3 length: 16 residues. The V gene's germline CDR1 is MGHRA and CDR2 YSYEKL. Written as DNA, the CDR3 is TGCGCCAGCAGCCGAAATTTTGACAGATTCGAAGAGACCCAGTACTTC. Encoded protein: CASSRNFDRFEETQYF.

A few counts support this clone. The sample carries other DNA sequences with the same CDR3. The chain links TRBV29-1 to TRBJ1-1, with TRBD1 as a possible D gene (5 bases). Per the germline V gene, CDR1 is SQVTM and CDR2 is ANQGSEA. The CDR3 totals 12 residues. V dropped 7 bases and J dropped 1 base, with 10 bases sitting between them. The CDR3 bases are TGCAGCGCCGGGACTGCGAACACTGAAGCTTTCTTT. Protein product: CSAGTANTEAFF.

This clone turned up a few times. The rearrangement uses TRBV6-5 and TRBJ2-7; 11 bases fit TRBD1. CDR3 length: 13 amino acids. The germline V gene encodes CDR1 MNHEY and CDR2 SVGAGI. Germline trimming cut 6 bases from V and 8 bases from J; bases unmatched to any gene: 6. Here the CDR3 DNA reads TGTGCCAGCAGAAAGGGGACAGGGGGACAGCAGTACGTC. Its protein product is CASRKGTGGQQYV.

The chain couples TRBV5-4 to TRBJ2-1, with 8 bases identical to TRBD1. The CDR3 contains 15 residues. The ends lost 0 bases at V and 5 bases at J; junction bases unmatched: 4. Germline V gene data show CDR1 as SGHNT and CDR2 as YYREEE (reference sequence). This CDR3 reads CASSLGGQVDNEQFF. The CDR3 nucleotides are TGTGCCAGCAGCTTGGGGGGACAGGTTGACAATGAGCAGTTCTTC.

The chain employs TRBV30 and TRBJ2-2, with D unclear. The CDR3 length is 15 residues. Trimming stripped 4 bases from V and 0 bases from J, with 12 bases between. CDR1 and CDR2 from the germline V gene are GTSNPN and SVGIG (reference sequence). This CDR3 is CAWKITKANTGELFF. The CDR3 DNA follows: TGTGCCTGGAAAATCACAAAAGCGAACACCGGGGAGCTGTTTTTT.

Notes on this clone: The sample has other DNA sequences that encode this CDR3 too. J is TRBJ2-5 and V is TRBV18; 7 nucleotides match TRBD2. The CDR3 covers 12 residues. V lost 6 bases, J lost 5 bases, and 3 bases stayed unmatched. Germline CDR1 is KGHSH and CDR2 is LQKENI. CDR3 amino acids: CASSRGGETQYF. In DNA form, the CDR3 reads TGTGCCAGCTCCCGCGGGGGTGAGACCCAGTACTTC.

This clone was detected a few times. The rearrangement joins TRBV28 to TRBJ2-5; 11 nucleotides align to TRBD1. With V trimmed by 3 bases and J by 1 base, 10 bases remained unmatched. Germline CDR1 and CDR2: MDHEN and SYDVKM. This CDR3 is 18 amino acids long. CDR3 sequence: CASSFPLDRGLRQETQYF. Here the CDR3 DNA reads TGTGCCAGCAGTTTCCCACTGGACAGGGGGCTGCGCCAAGAGACCCAGTACTTC.

The J gene is TRBJ2-5, the V gene TRBV18, with D tentatively TRBD2 (5 bases). The CDR3 runs to 13 residues. Germline CDR1 is KGHSH and CDR2 is LQKENI. V shed 6 bases and J shed 2 bases, with 10 bases lying between them. The CDR3 coding sequence is TGTGCCAGCTCGACGGGGATTCAAGAGACCCAGTACTTC. Protein product: CASSTGIQETQYF.

This clone was counted only a few times. The V and J genes are TRBV30 and TRBJ2-7; the D gene is possibly TRBD2 (6 bases). V was pared by 5 bases and J by 4 bases, with 12 bases between. The CDR3 consists of 12 residues. Germline V gene lookup returns CDR1 GTSNPN and CDR2 SVGIG (reference sequence). CDR3 nucleotides: TGTGCCTGGGAGGGGAGGAGTTACGAGCAGTACTTC. Translating it yields CAWEGRSYEQYF.

This clone was seen a handful of times. The gene calls are TRBV19 and TRBJ2-1; D ambiguous. The CDR3 totals 13 residues. Germline V gene data show CDR1 as LNHDA and CDR2 as SQIVND (reference sequence). V was shortened by 5 bases and J by 5 bases, with 10 bases between the two germline ends. The CDR3 is CASSSLLNNEQFF. Written as DNA, the CDR3 is TGTGCCAGTAGTTCACTACTCAACAATGAGCAGTTCTTC.